These 3 T cell receptor beta chains share one sample of origin, sequenced in a study of technical replicates of blood from a handful of donors. Profiling relied on immunoSEQ multiplex PCR, and the TCRdb table lists in-frame clones only, not all of them. The data contain tens of thousands of clones, nearly 99% of them singletons. The sample consisted of T cells isolated from PBMCs. The receptors derive from a human donor in good health.

The V and J genes are TRBV4-3 and TRBJ2-7; D ambiguous. V dropped 0 bases and J dropped 3 bases, with 6 bases sitting between them. This CDR3 has 13 residues. Per the germline V gene, CDR1 is LGHNA and CDR2 is YSLEER. In nucleotides, the CDR3 is TGCGCCAGCAGCCAAGATAAGCTCTACGAGCAGTACTTC. Translation: CASSQDKLYEQYF.

The gene calls are TRBV6-5 and TRBJ1-1; the match to TRBD1 covers 8 bases. This CDR3 has 14 residues. CDR1 and CDR2 from the germline V gene are MNHEY and SVGAGI. V gave up 4 bases and J gave up 5 bases; unmatched junction bases: 6. The CDR3 nucleotides read TGTGCCAGCAGTTCGGACAGGGTTCGGACTGAAGCTTTCTTT. Translation: CASSSDRVRTEAFF.

This chain connects TRBV30 to TRBJ2-1, with D perhaps TRBD2 (7 bases). V lost 4 bases and J 3 bases, leaving 10 bases between the germline ends. Germline assignment: CDR1 GTSNPN and CDR2 SVGIG (reference sequence). The CDR3 is 13 residues long. In nucleotides, the CDR3 is TGTGCCTGGAAAGGGGGGGGCTACAATGAGCAGTTCTTC. It encodes CAWKGGGYNEQFF.